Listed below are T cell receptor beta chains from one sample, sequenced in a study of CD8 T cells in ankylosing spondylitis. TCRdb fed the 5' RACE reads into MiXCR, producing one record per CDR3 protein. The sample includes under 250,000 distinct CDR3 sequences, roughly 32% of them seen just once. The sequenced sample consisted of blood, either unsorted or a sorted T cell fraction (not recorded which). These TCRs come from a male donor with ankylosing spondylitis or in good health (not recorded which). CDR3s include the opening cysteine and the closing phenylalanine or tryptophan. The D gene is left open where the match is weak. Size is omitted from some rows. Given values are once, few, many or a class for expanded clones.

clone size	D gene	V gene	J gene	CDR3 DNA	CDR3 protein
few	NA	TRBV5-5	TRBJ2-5	TGTGCCAGCAGCTTATCGGGGGGCGCGTCGGAGACCCAGTACTTC	CASSLSGGASETQYF
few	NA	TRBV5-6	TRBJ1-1	TGTGCCAGCAGCTCCAAACTGTACACTGAAGCTTTCTTT	CASSSKLYTEAFF
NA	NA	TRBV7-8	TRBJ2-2	TGTGCCAGCAGCCAAGACGGGGGCGGGGAGCTGTTTTTT	CASSQDGGGELFF
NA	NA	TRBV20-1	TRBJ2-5	TGCAGTGCTAGATACGGACGGTCCCAAGAGACCCAGTACTTC	CSARYGRSQETQYF
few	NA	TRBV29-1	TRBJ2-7	TGCAGCTATAAAGAAAGCGAGCAGTACTTC	CSYKESEQYF
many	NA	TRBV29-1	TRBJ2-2	TGCAGCGGAGGGCCTCAGGGGACCGGGGAGCTGTTTTTT	CSGGPQGTGELFF
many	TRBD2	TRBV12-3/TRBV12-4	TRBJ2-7	TGTGCCAGCAGTTTAGCGGCGGGGGCCTACGAGCAGTACTTC	CASSLAAGAYEQYF
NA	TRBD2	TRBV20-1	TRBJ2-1	TGCAGTGCCCTGGACGGGGGGATCCACAATGAGCAGTTCTTC	CSALDGGIHNEQFF
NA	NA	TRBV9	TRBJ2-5	TGTGCCAGCAGCAAGGCGGGGATCCAAGAGACCCAGTACTTC	CASSKAGIQETQYF
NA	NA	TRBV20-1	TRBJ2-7	TGCAGTGCTAGAGATCAGAACTCGGCCTACGAGCAGTACTTC	CSARDQNSAYEQYF
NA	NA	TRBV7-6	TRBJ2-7	TGTGCCAGCAGCTTGGGGGGAGCGAGATTCTACGAGCAGTACTTC	CASSLGGARFYEQYF
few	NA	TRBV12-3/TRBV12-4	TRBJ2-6	TGTGCCAGCAGTTTATCCTACTCTGGGGCCAACGTCCTGACTTTC	CASSLSYSGANVLTF
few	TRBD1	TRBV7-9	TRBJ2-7	TGTGCCAGCAGCGCGGGGACAGGGAAGTACTTC	CASSAGTGKYF
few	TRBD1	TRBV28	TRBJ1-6	TGTGCCAGCAGTCCAGGGGGGCGGTATAATTCACCCCTCCACTTT	CASSPGGRYNSPLHF
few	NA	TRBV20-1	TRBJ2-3	TGCAGTGCTAGTCTGACAGATACGCAGTATTTT	CSASLTDTQYF
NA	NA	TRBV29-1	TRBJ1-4	TGCAGCGTTCAAGGGGCTAATGAAAAACTGTTTTTT	CSVQGANEKLFF
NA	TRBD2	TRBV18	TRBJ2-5	TGTGCCAGCTCACCCAGACTAGCGCATCAAGAGACCCAGTACTTC	CASSPRLAHQETQYF
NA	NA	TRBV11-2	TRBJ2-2	TGTGCCAGCAGCCACTACCGGGACCCAAACACCGGGGAGCTGTTTTTT	CASSHYRDPNTGELFF
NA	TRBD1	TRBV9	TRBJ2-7	TGTGCCAGCAGCGTGGGACAGGGGTTCCACGAGCAGTACTTC	CASSVGQGFHEQYF
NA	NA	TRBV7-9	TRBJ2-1	TGTGCCAGCAGCTTAGCAAGGCCCGTCGTGGAGCAGTTCTTC	CASSLARPVVEQFF
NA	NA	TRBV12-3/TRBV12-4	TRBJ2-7	TGTGCCAGCAGTTTAGGCCTTGGGAAGCAGTACTTC	CASSLGLGKQYF
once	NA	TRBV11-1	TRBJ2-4	TGTGCCAGCAGCTTAGGTGACCAATTGGGCAAAAACATTCAGTACTTC	CASSLGDQLGKNIQYF
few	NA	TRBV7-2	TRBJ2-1	TGTGCCAGCAGCCGTATGAGAGGGTCTAATGAGCAGTTCTTC	CASSRMRGSNEQFF
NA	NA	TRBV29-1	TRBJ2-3	TGCAGCGCCGGTGACATGTCGGATACGCAGTATTTT	CSAGDMSDTQYF
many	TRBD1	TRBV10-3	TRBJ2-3	TGTGCCATCAGTGAGGCAGGGGGCGCCGCGACAGATACGCAGTATTTT	CAISEAGGAATDTQYF
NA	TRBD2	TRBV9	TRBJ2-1	TGTGCCAGCAGCGTAGGGACTAGCGGTTCCTCCTACAATGAGCAGTTCTTC	CASSVGTSGSSYNEQFF
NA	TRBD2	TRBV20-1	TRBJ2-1	TGCAGTGCTGCTAGCGGGGGATCCTACAATGAGCAGTTCTTC	CSAASGGSYNEQFF
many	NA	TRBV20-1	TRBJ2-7	TGCAGTGCTCAACTCTACGAGCAGTACTTC	CSAQLYEQYF
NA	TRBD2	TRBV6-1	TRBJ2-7	TGTGCCAGCAGGCCCCCCGGGACTAGCATCACCTACGAGCAGTACTTC	CASRPPGTSITYEQYF
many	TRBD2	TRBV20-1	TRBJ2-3	TGCAGTGCTCGACTAGCGGGGGCCTCCTACTCTAGCACAGATACGCAGTATTTT	CSARLAGASYSSTDTQYF
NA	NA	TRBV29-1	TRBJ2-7	TGCAGCGTTGCCGACGGCCGATCCTACGAGCAGTACTTC	CSVADGRSYEQYF
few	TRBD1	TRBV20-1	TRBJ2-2	TGCAGTTCACCGACAGGGGGCAACACCGGGGAGCTGTTTTTT	CSSPTGGNTGELFF
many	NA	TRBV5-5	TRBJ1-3	TGTGCCAGCAGCCTGGACAGCGGCTCTGGAAACACCATATATTTT	CASSLDSGSGNTIYF
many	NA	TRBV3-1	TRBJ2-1	TGTGCCAGCAGCGGGTACAATGAGCAGTTCTTC	CASSGYNEQFF
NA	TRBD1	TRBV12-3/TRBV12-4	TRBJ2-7	TGTGCCAGCAGCACGAGGACAGGTCTGCTCGAGCAGTACTTC	CASSTRTGLLEQYF
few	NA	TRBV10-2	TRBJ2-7	TGCGCCAGCACTCCCGGAGGGGGCTTTAGCGAGCAGTACTTC	CASTPGGGFSEQYF
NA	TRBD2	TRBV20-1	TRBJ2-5	TGCAGTGCTAAGCGGGGGGTCCAAGAGACCCAGTACTTC	CSAKRGVQETQYF
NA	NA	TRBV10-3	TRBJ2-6	TGTGCCACCACGCCAGGATCTGGGGCCAACGTCCTGACTTTC	CATTPGSGANVLTF
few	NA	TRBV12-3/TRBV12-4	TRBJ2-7	TGTGCCAGCAGTCCTCAAGGCTTCGAGCAGTACTTC	CASSPQGFEQYF
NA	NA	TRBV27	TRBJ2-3	TGTGCCAGCAGTCCCGCGACAGTCCAGGGTGGTACGCAGTATTTT	CASSPATVQGGTQYF
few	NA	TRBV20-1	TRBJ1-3	TGCAGTGCTAGGGGGGGGTCTGGAAACACCATATATTTT	CSARGGSGNTIYF
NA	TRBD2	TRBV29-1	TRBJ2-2	TGCAGCGTGATGATGGCGGGGGGGCGTCGGGACGGGGAGCTGTTTTTT	CSVMMAGGRRDGELFF
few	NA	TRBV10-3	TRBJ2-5	TGTGCCATCAGTGCGGGCAGGGAAGAGACCCAGTACTTC	CAISAGREETQYF